The 10 T cell receptor beta chains presented below share a single source sample, sequenced in a study of blood T cell repertoires in COVID-19 (dated by TCRdb to the early 2020s). Library creation used the immunoSEQ multiplex PCR assay. TCRdb holds this immuneACCESS table with in-frame rearrangements only. Some clones are missing; in checked studies, unresolved V genes explain under half, and the rest has no known cause. Recorded for this sample are roughly 42,000 clones; roughly nine tenths of them occurred a single time. The ten largest clones represent more than 5% of the sample. Sequenced input: peripheral blood. The receptors shown here come from a human donor in a cohort sampled during active COVID-19.

This clone was counted a single time. This chain links TRBV27 with TRBJ2-1, with TRBD2 matching over 7 bases. Germline V gene lookup returns CDR1 MNHEY and CDR2 SMNVEV (reference sequence). The CDR3 has 16 residues. V lost 3 bases, J lost 2 bases, and 7 bases stayed unmatched. The CDR3 region is CASSFSSGEAYNEQFF. The CDR3 coding sequence is TGTGCCAGCAGTTTTTCCAGCGGGGAGGCCTACAATGAGCAGTTCTTC.

The chain employs TRBV7-2 and TRBJ1-2; 8 nucleotides line up with TRBD1. The CDR3 contains 14 residues. The V and J ends lost 6 bases and 7 bases, in that order; junction bases with no gene match: 10. Per the germline V gene, CDR1 is SGHTA and CDR2 is FQGNSA. The CDR3 DNA sequence: TGTGCCAGCAGTCCGGACAGGGTTTCAAGTGGCTACACCTTC. Protein product: CASSPDRVSSGYTF.

The chain employs TRBV25-1 and TRBJ2-1, with D possibly being TRBD1 (5 bases). This CDR3 comprises 15 residues. Per the germline V gene, CDR1 is MGHDK and CDR2 is SYGVNS. V dropped 3 bases and J dropped 5 bases, with 14 bases sitting between them. CDR3 bases: TGTGCCAGCAGTGACCCTATGACAGATCACAATGAGCAGTTCTTC. Translating it yields CASSDPMTDHNEQFF.

The chain employs TRBV19 and TRBJ2-1, with 9 bases identical to TRBD2. This CDR3 has 16 residues. J was trimmed by 3 bases and V by 2 bases; bases with no gene match: 5. Germline assignment: CDR1 LNHDA and CDR2 SQIVND (reference sequence). This chain's CDR3 is CASSIRLADNYNEQFF. CDR3 nucleotides: TGTGCCAGTAGTATACGACTAGCGGACAACTACAATGAGCAGTTCTTC.

This chain uses TRBV9 with TRBJ2-3, with D possibly being TRBD1 (6 bases). V lost 3 bases and J lost 6, with 26 bases in between. Germline CDR1 reads SGDLS; CDR2 reads YYNGEE. The CDR3 spans 18 residues. The CDR3 sequence is CASSGSFGLDSPTDTQYF. The CDR3 region has the DNA TGTGCCAGCAGCGGTAGCTTCGGGCTGGACAGTCCCACGGATACGCAGTATTTT.

The chain carries TRBV30 and TRBJ1-4; TRBD1 matches at 11 bases. The CDR3 totals 15 residues. Losses at the gene ends were 3 bases for V and 6 bases for J; bases not matched to a gene: 6. Per germline, CDR1 GTSNPN and CDR2 SVGIG (reference sequence). Here the CDR3 DNA reads TGTGCCTGGAGGGGGAGGGACAGGGGGGATGAAAAACTGTTTTTT. Protein: CAWRGRDRGDEKLFF.

This chain connects TRBV28 to TRBJ2-5; perhaps TRBD2 as D (6 bases). This CDR3 has 14 amino acids. Per the germline V gene, CDR1 is MDHEN and CDR2 is SYDVKM. V shed 3 bases and J shed 0 bases, with 8 bases lying between them. CDR3 sequence reads: CASSFGSYQETQYF. The CDR3 nucleotides are TGTGCCAGCAGTTTCGGGAGCTACCAAGAGACCCAGTACTTC.

The chain employs TRBV5-6 and TRBJ1-1, with D unresolved. CDR3 size: 12 residues. CDR1 SGHDT and CDR2 YYEEEE come from the germline V gene. V was clipped by 2 bases and J by 3 bases, with 5 bases between them. CDR3 nucleotide sequence: TGTGCCAGCAGCTTTTCGGACACTGAAGCTTTCTTT. Translation: CASSFSDTEAFF.

This clone was counted between two and nine times. The chain has TRBV18 and TRBJ2-1, with 7 positions matching TRBD2. Germline V gene lookup returns CDR1 KGHSH and CDR2 LQKENI. Trimming at V came to 4 bases and at J to 9 bases, leaving 12 bases not matched to a gene. The CDR3 has 15 amino acids. The CDR3 loop is CASSQGTGGRLEQFF. CDR3 nucleotides: TGTGCCAGCTCACAAGGGACGGGGGGTCGGCTTGAGCAGTTCTTC.

V usage is TRBV29-1 and J usage is TRBJ2-3, with 15 bases fitting TRBD2. CDR1 SQVTM and CDR2 ANQGSEA come from the germline V gene. The CDR3 loop spans 14 amino acids. V lost 7 bases, J lost 6 bases, and 5 bases stayed unmatched. CDR3 amino acids: CSAGTSGGTDTQYF. The CDR3 nucleotides are TGCAGCGCCGGGACTAGCGGGGGGACGGATACGCAGTATTTT.